This TCR beta chain is from a study of identical twins. One entry per CDR3 protein, called by TCRdb with MiXCR from the 5' RACE reads. The table has 400,000 to 650,000 distinct CDR3 sequences, less than 25% seen once. There are 12 residues in the CDR3. V shed 5 bases and J shed 3 bases, with 6 bases lying between them. Germline V gene lookup returns CDR1 SGHAT and CDR2 FQNNGV. In this sample, this clonotype turned up a few times. This same sample was also part of a study on T cells expressing NK-cell markers.

The sequence was obtained from a woman aged 18-30 years in good health. The specimen was CD4+ T cells sorted from blood. The V gene is TRBV11-2, the J gene TRBJ2-3; no clear D gene. This CDR3 reads CASSIYTDTQYF. The CDR3 coding sequence is TGTGCCAGCAGCATCTATACAGATACGCAGTATTTT.